One sample yielded the 14 T cell receptor beta chains listed below, sequenced in a study of T-cell reconstitution after alpha-beta-depleted transplantation in children. Preparation of the TCRbeta library was carried out with unique molecular identifiers. TCRdb independently ran MiXCR on the PCR reads; one entry per CDR3 protein. Here the sample spans around 270,000 distinct CDR3 sequences, around 10% being singletons. The input for sequencing was PBMCs, taken before TCRalphabeta/CD19-depleted stem cell transplant. These receptors originate from a boy less than two years old with acute myeloid leukemia, due to receive a stem cell transplant.

The rearrangement uses TRBV25-1 and TRBJ2-4; TRBD1 matches at 8 bases. CDR1 and CDR2 (germline): MGHDK, SYGVNS. This CDR3 has 15 amino acids. The V gene end was trimmed by 4 bases and the J gene end by 1 base; junction bases not matched to a gene: 3. CDR3 in amino acids: CASSGQGFAKNIQYF. The DNA of the CDR3 is TGTGCCAGCAGTGGACAGGGGTTTGCCAAAAACATTCAGTACTTC.

This chain connects TRBV12-3 or TRBV12-4 to TRBJ2-7; D is uncertain. CDR3 size: 13 residues. V lost 5 bases to trimming and J lost 3 bases, with 11 bases between them. CDR3 protein: CASSPQEFYEQYF. CDR3 bases: TGTGCCAGCAGTCCGCAGGAGTTCTACGAGCAGTACTTC.

This clonotype was seen more than once but under ten times. This rearrangement joins TRBV7-2 to TRBJ1-1, with D hard to call. The CDR3 extends over 16 amino acids. CDR1 and CDR2 (germline): SGHTA, FQGNSA. V shed 1 base and J shed 1 base, with 13 bases lying between them. CDR3 sequence (DNA): TGTGCCAGCAGCTTAGTTGGAGGTTCGACGAACACTGAAGCTTTCTTT. Its protein is CASSLVGGSTNTEAFF.

This clonotype showed up just a few times. The J gene is TRBJ2-5, the V gene TRBV27; the match to TRBD2 covers 10 bases. Looked up from germline, CDR1 is MNHEY and CDR2 is SMNVEV (reference sequence). Germline trimming cut 3 bases from V and 5 bases from J; bases unmatched to any gene: 6. This CDR3 is 15 amino acids long. This CDR3 is CASSFSGGSRETQYF. CDR3 nucleotides: TGTGCCAGCAGTTTTAGCGGGGGGTCGAGGGAGACCCAGTACTTC.

V gene TRBV12-3 or TRBV12-4 combines with J gene TRBJ2-4; D could derive from TRBD1 or TRBD2 (5 bases each). The CDR3 runs 18 residues. Trimming stripped 10 bases from V and 0 bases from J, with 25 bases between. The CDR3, as DNA: TGTGCCATCTGTTTGTTCCGAGGGGTACCTCTAGCCAAAAACATTCAGTACTTC. It yields the protein CAICLFRGVPLAKNIQYF.

The sample holds a few counts of this clonotype. CDR3 in DNA: TGTGCTAGTGGTTTGCGAGACAGGGCTGGGGCCAACGTCCTGACTTTC. This codes for CASGLRDRAGANVLTF. This sequence joins TRBV12-5 and TRBJ2-6; TRBD1 matches at 7 bases. Trimming cost V 2 bases and J 2 bases; bases outside gene matches: 3. This CDR3 contains 16 residues. CDR1 and CDR2 from the germline V gene are LGHNT and FRNRAP.

V and J are TRBV20-1 and TRBJ2-3; 9 nucleotides match TRBD1. J was trimmed by 2 bases and V by 6 bases; bases with no gene match: 6. Germline V CDR1 and CDR2: DFQATT, SNEGSKA (reference sequence). This CDR3 is built from 14 residues. CDR3 amino acids: CSAPGQGNTDTQYF. As DNA, the CDR3 is TGCAGTGCCCCGGGACAGGGAAACACAGATACGCAGTATTTT.

The chain carries TRBV29-1 and TRBJ1-2, with a possible D match to TRBD1 (5 bases). Germline V lookup: CDR1 SQVTM, CDR2 ANQGSEA. The length of the CDR3 is 13 residues. V lost 4 bases to trimming and J lost 6 bases, with 15 bases between them. The chain's CDR3 is CSVARGREHGYTF. Here the CDR3 DNA reads TGCAGCGTTGCACGTGGCAGGGAGCATGGCTACACCTTC. The complete variable domain, with remaining parts taken from reference TRBV29-1 and TRBJ1-2, reads SAVISQKPSRDICQRGTSLTIQCQVDSQVTMMFWYRQQPGQSLTLIATANQGSEATYESGFVIDKFPISRPNLTFSTLTVSNMSPEDSSIYLCSVARGREHGYTFGSGTRLTVV.

This clonotype was counted many times. The CDR3: CASSWLAGDTQYF. CDR3 sequence (DNA): TGTGCCAGCAGTTGGCTAGCGGGAGATACGCAGTATTTT. The chain uses TRBV12-3 or TRBV12-4 and TRBJ2-3; 8 nucleotides match TRBD2. V lost 4 bases, J lost 5 bases, and 2 bases stayed unmatched. CDR3 length equals 13 residues.

This clonotype was picked up many times. The V gene is TRBV10-3, the J gene TRBJ2-3, with D hard to call. Germline V gene lookup returns CDR1 ENHRY and CDR2 SYGVKD. CDR3 size: 12 residues. Trimming took 0 bases from V and 4 from J, leaving 2 bases between them. The CDR3 sequence: CAISESSDTQYF. CDR3 nucleotides: TGTGCCATCAGTGAGTCGTCAGATACGCAGTATTTT.

The chain has TRBV9 and TRBJ1-1, with a tentative D call TRBD1 (5 bases). Germline V gene lookup returns CDR1 SGDLS and CDR2 YYNGEE. The CDR3 extends over 14 amino acids. The V gene lost 0 bases and the J gene lost 6 bases, with 12 bases spanning the gap. CDR3 sequence: CASSVGAGPSEAFF. The CDR3 DNA reads as TGTGCCAGCAGCGTAGGTGCAGGGCCATCTGAAGCTTTCTTT.

In this sample, this clonotype turned up many times. The genes are TRBV6-5 and TRBJ2-7, with a tentative D call TRBD2 (6 bases). Looked up from germline, CDR1 is MNHEY and CDR2 is SVGAGI. Trimming pared 5 bases from V and 13 bases from J, leaving 15 bases between. The CDR3 length is 11 residues. For the CDR3, the DNA is TGTGCCAGCAGTGGAGGGACTGAGGATTACTTC. Encoded protein: CASSGGTEDYF.

In this sample, this clonotype turned up many times. The gene calls are TRBV28 and TRBJ2-7; D unresolved. Trimming shortened V by 2 bases and J by 7 bases, and 9 bases separated the two germline ends. The CDR3 sequence is 12 residues long. The germline V gene has CDR1 MDHEN and CDR2 SYDVKM. Here the CDR3 DNA reads TGTGCCAGCAGTTTAGACGGCAGGGAGCAGTACTTC. This translates into CASSLDGREQYF.

This clonotype was found many times. The chain employs TRBV5-4 and TRBJ1-4; D remains unclear. Trimming left V 4 bases short and J 2 bases short, with 15 bases between. This CDR3 has 16 residues. Germline V gene data show CDR1 as SGHNT and CDR2 as YYREEE (reference sequence). CDR3 sequence (DNA): TGTGCCAGCAGCCCATCTCTGGGGTTGACTAATGAAAAACTGTTTTTT. This gives the protein CASSPSLGLTNEKLFF.